Following are 31 T cell receptor beta chains from one sample sequenced in a study of regulatory T cells in long-lasting Graves disease. As to time point: newly diagnosed GD, antithyroid drugs for less than 3 months. TCR sequences were obtained from RNA taken from PBMCs. Investigators prepared the TCR beta libraries by applying iRepertoire HTBI primers and Arm-PCR of CDR3 regions. MiXCR, run by TCRdb on the multiplex PCR reads, gives a single entry per CDR3 protein. The data show about 430,000 distinct CDR3 sequences, 15% seen once. These data also formed part of another study, on T cells in Graves' hyperthyroidism and ophthalmopathy.

Source: peripheral blood mononuclear cells (PBMCs), taken at new diagnosis, from a patient treated with antithyroid drugs. Receptors originate from a woman aged 40-49 years with Graves disease.

This clonotype was detected ten times or more. The chain is built from TRBV6-2 or TRBV6-3 and TRBJ2-1; 8 bases align to TRBD1. Trimming took 7 bases from V and 5 from J; bases not matched to a gene: 10. The CDR3 is made up of 15 amino acids. Germline V gives CDR1 MNHEY, CDR2 SVGEGT. CDR3: CASMVQGDGNNEQFF. The CDR3 bases are TGTGCCAGCATGGTACAGGGGGACGGGAACAATGAGCAGTTCTTC.

This clonotype was detected a few times. This chain uses TRBV5-6 with TRBJ1-6; 7 positions match TRBD1. The CDR3 is 18 residues long. The germline gives CDR1 SGHDT, CDR2 YYEEEE. The V gene end was trimmed by 1 base and the J gene end by 9 bases; junction bases not matched to a gene: 16. For the CDR3, the DNA is TGTGCCAGCAGCTTGACAGGGGCCTTCGCTATTCAGCGTTCACCCCTCCACTTT. It specifies CASSLTGAFAIQRSPLHF. The entire variable domain, with the rest obtained from reference TRBV5-6 and TRBJ1-6, is as follows: DAGVTQSPTHLIKTRGQQVTLRCSPKSGHDTVSWYQQALGQGPQFIFQYYEEEERQRGNFPDRFSGHQFPNYSSELNVNALLLGDSALYLCASSLTGAFAIQRSPLHFGNGTRLTVT.

In its sample, this clonotype was seen many times. CDR3 sequence reads: CASSPSRRSEKLFF. CDR3 DNA: TGTGCCAGCAGCCCGTCCCGTCGGAGTGAAAAACTGTTTTTT. V is TRBV12-3 or TRBV12-4 and J is TRBJ1-4, with D unresolved. V lost 6 bases, J lost 7 bases, and 15 bases lay in between. CDR3 length: 14 amino acids.

This clonotype has a count of ten or more. The V and J genes are TRBV3-1 and TRBJ2-2; 7 bases agree with TRBD2. Germline V gives CDR1 LGHDT, CDR2 YNNKEL (reference sequence). The CDR3 contains 17 residues. Trimming took 0 bases from V and 4 from J; bases not matched to a gene: 8. The CDR3 loop reads CASSQDLGGVSTGELFF. The CDR3 coding sequence is TGTGCCAGCAGCCAAGACCTTGGGGGGGTCAGCACCGGGGAGCTGTTTTTT.

This clonotype was picked up many times. The chain has TRBV11-2 and TRBJ2-3; 7 bases fit TRBD1. Losses at the gene ends were 3 bases for V and 0 bases for J; bases not matched to a gene: 0. This CDR3 contains 14 residues. Germline CDR1 is SGHAT and CDR2 is FQNNGV. The DNA of the CDR3 is TGTGCCAGCAGCTTCAGGGGGAGCACAGATACGCAGTATTTT. Protein: CASSFRGSTDTQYF.

This clonotype was counted many times. This sequence joins TRBV28 and TRBJ2-1; D not resolved. V lost 6 bases, J lost 5 bases, and 17 bases lay in between. The length of the CDR3 is 15 residues. Germline V gene lookup returns CDR1 MDHEN and CDR2 SYDVKM. This chain's CDR3 is CASSLSPSSNNEQFF. CDR3 nucleotides: TGTGCCAGCAGCCTAAGCCCCTCCTCGAACAATGAGCAGTTCTTC.

There are many counts of this clonotype. This sequence joins TRBV4-3 and TRBJ2-7, with D maybe TRBD2 (5 bases). Germline values: CDR1 LGHNA, CDR2 YSLEER. The CDR3 totals 13 residues. Trimming left V 1 base short and J 7 bases short, with 11 bases between. The CDR3 here is CASSQARGSEQYF. In DNA, the CDR3 is TGCGCCAGCAGCCAAGCGAGAGGGAGTGAGCAGTACTTC.

This clonotype was detected only a few times. The rearrangement links TRBV4-1 to TRBJ1-2; unclear D gene. Germline V gene data show CDR1 as MGHRA and CDR2 as YSYEKL. The length of the CDR3 is 13 residues. With 3 bases removed from V and 2 bases from J, the gap between germline ends came to 7 bases. CDR3 sequence reads: CASSHENNYGYTF. The CDR3 DNA follows: TGCGCCAGCAGCCATGAAAACAACTATGGCTACACCTTC.

This clonotype was seen more than once but under ten times. The gene calls are TRBV24-1 and TRBJ2-3; no definite D call. Germline CDR1 and CDR2: KGHDR and SFDVKD. With 5 bases removed from V and 2 bases from J, the gap between germline ends came to 7 bases. The CDR3 consists of 13 residues. This CDR3 reads CATSGQATDTQYF. In nucleotides, the CDR3 is TGTGCCACCAGTGGACAAGCCACAGATACGCAGTATTTT.

This clonotype has at least ten counts. The gene calls are TRBV27 and TRBJ1-5; 9 nucleotides align to TRBD1. Trimming at V came to 3 bases and at J to 5 bases, leaving 5 bases not matched to a gene. The CDR3 has 15 residues. Germline V CDR1 and CDR2: MNHEY, SMNVEV (reference sequence). The CDR3 is CASSFTGGRDQPQHF. The CDR3 DNA reads TGTGCCAGCAGTTTTACAGGGGGCCGGGATCAGCCCCAGCATTTT.

This clonotype was detected ten times or more. This chain joins TRBV20-1 and TRBJ2-3, with TRBD2 identical over 15 bases. The J segment lost 6 bases and the V segment lost 6 bases, leaving 7 bases of the junction unmatched. CDR3 length: 15 residues. Germline lookup yields CDR1 DFQATT and CDR2 SNEGSKA (reference sequence). The CDR3 loop is CSATGTSGRSDTQYF. CDR3 coding DNA: TGCAGTGCGACCGGGACTAGCGGGAGGAGCGATACGCAGTATTTT.

There are many counts of this clonotype. The chain employs TRBV19 and TRBJ1-1; D might be TRBD1 (5 bases). The germline V and J ends were trimmed by 6 bases and 1 base, with 15 bases remaining between them. This CDR3 region has 15 residues. From germline, CDR1 is LNHDA and CDR2 SQIVND (reference sequence). The CDR3, as DNA: TGTGCCAGTAGAACCACGGGGCAGGGGAACACTGAAGCTTTCTTT. Translation: CASRTTGQGNTEAFF.

This clonotype was seen repeatedly, ten times or more. This chain links TRBV12-3 or TRBV12-4 with TRBJ2-4; 10 bases are shared with TRBD1. J lost 1 base, V lost 2 bases, and 11 bases had no gene match. This CDR3 region has 19 residues. The CDR3 region is CASSLLSAGTGEAKNIQYF. The CDR3, as DNA: TGTGCCAGCAGTTTATTATCGGCCGGGACAGGGGAGGCCAAAAACATTCAGTACTTC.

This clonotype was detected only a few times. This sequence joins TRBV7-9 and TRBJ1-1; possibly TRBD1 for D (6 bases). Deletions cut 5 bases from V and 4 bases from J, with 20 bases between. The CDR3 totals 16 residues. The germline gives CDR1 SEHNR, CDR2 FQNEAQ (reference sequence). CDR3 sequence reads: CASSNLLRRGFTEAFF. The CDR3 coding sequence is TGTGCCAGCAGCAACCTTCTTAGGAGGGGGTTCACTGAAGCTTTCTTT. The full variable domain, rest sourced from reference TRBV7-9 and TRBJ1-1, is DTGVSQNPRHKITKRGQNVTFRCDPISEHNRLYWYRQTLGQGPEFLTYFQNEAQLEKSRLLSDRFSAERPKGSFSTLEIQRTEQGDSAMYLCASSNLLRRGFTEAFFGQGTRLTVV.

The chain employs TRBV19 and TRBJ2-1; TRBD2 might be the D (5 bases). This CDR3 region has 14 residues. CDR1 is LNHDA and CDR2 is SQIVND in the germline V gene (reference sequence). The V and J ends lost 4 bases and 2 bases respectively, with 9 bases between them. In DNA form, the CDR3 reads TGTGCCAGTAGTAAATCCGGGGCCTACAATGAGCAGTTCTTC. Residues: CASSKSGAYNEQFF. The full variable domain, with the rest looked up from reference TRBV19 and TRBJ2-1, is DGGITQSPKYLFRKEGQNVTLSCEQNLNHDAMYWYRQDPGQGLRLIYYSQIVNDFQKGDIAEGYSVSREKKESFPLTVTSAQKNPTAFYLCASSKSGAYNEQFFGPGTRLTVL.

V is TRBV6-2 or TRBV6-3 and J is TRBJ2-1; D gene uncertain. The germline V and J ends were trimmed by 5 bases and 7 bases, with 6 bases remaining between them. Germline CDR1 is MNHEY and CDR2 is SVGEGT. The CDR3 consists of 11 residues. CDR3 in amino acids: CASSEWNEQFF. DNA of the CDR3: TGTGCCAGCAGTGAGTGGAATGAGCAGTTCTTC.

This clonotype appeared many times. This rearrangement joins TRBV20-1 to TRBJ2-5; the match to TRBD2 covers 9 bases. Losses at the gene ends were 6 bases for V and 1 base for J; bases not matched to a gene: 9. The CDR3 is 15 amino acids. Germline lookup yields CDR1 DFQATT and CDR2 SNEGSKA (reference sequence). CDR3 nucleotides: TGCAGTGCAGTAGCGGGAGCAGGCTTCCAAGAGACCCAGTACTTC. It yields the protein CSAVAGAGFQETQYF.

This clonotype was counted many times. The chain is built from TRBV30 and TRBJ2-1; D gene unclear. CDR1 is GTSNPN and CDR2 is SVGIG in the germline V gene (reference sequence). Trimming stripped 3 bases from V and 4 bases from J, with 10 bases between. The CDR3 length is 13 residues. The CDR3 protein is CAWRAPEYNEQFF. In DNA, the CDR3 is TGTGCCTGGAGAGCCCCGGAGTACAATGAGCAGTTCTTC.

This clonotype was recorded at least ten times. CDR3 region: CASSFPQDGVWEQFF. CDR3 nucleotides: TGTGCCAGCAGTTTCCCCCAGGACGGAGTCTGGGAGCAGTTCTTC. V is TRBV28 and J is TRBJ2-1; D not resolved. CDR1 and CDR2 from the germline V gene are MDHEN and SYDVKM. The CDR3 runs 15 residues. The V and J ends lost 3 bases and 10 bases respectively, with 19 bases between them.

This clonotype was seen just once. A much larger clone differs by one base, so this may be a read error. A read error is likely, as this CDR3 ends without the conserved phenylalanine or tryptophan. The rearrangement links TRBV30 to TRBJ2-7; D unresolved. This CDR3 has 11 residues. Germline assignment: CDR1 GTSNPN and CDR2 SVGIG (reference sequence). The V end lost 3 bases, the J end lost 3 bases, and 6 bases lay between the germline ends. The CDR3 loop is CAWRVGYEQYL. As DNA, the CDR3 is TGTGCCTGGAGAGTGGGCTACGAGCAGTACCTC.

This clonotype has ten or more counts. V and J are TRBV5-5 and TRBJ2-2; possibly TRBD1 or TRBD2 for D (6 bases each). V shed 2 bases and J shed 5 bases, with 16 bases lying between them. This CDR3 is built from 16 residues. CDR1 and CDR2 from the germline V gene are SGHKS and YYEKEE (reference sequence). In nucleotides, the CDR3 is TGTGCCAGCAGCTTCTTTACGGGGGCCGAGACCGGGGAGCTGTTTTTT. This translates into CASSFFTGAETGELFF.

This clonotype has at least ten counts. The V and J genes are TRBV27 and TRBJ2-7, with D perhaps TRBD2 (5 bases). V lost 2 bases, J lost 3 bases, and 11 bases lay in between. Germline V gene lookup returns CDR1 MNHEY and CDR2 SMNVEV (reference sequence). The CDR3 extends over 14 amino acids. The CDR3 bases are TGTGCCAGCAGTTTAGCTGGACTCAACTACGAGCAGTACTTC. This sequence encodes CASSLAGLNYEQYF.

This clonotype was found many times. This chain joins TRBV11-3 and TRBJ1-2; D gene ambiguous. The germline V gene has CDR1 SGHNT and CDR2 YENEEA. This CDR3 is built from 11 residues. The germline V and J ends were trimmed by 3 bases and 8 bases, with 7 bases remaining between them. The CDR3 coding sequence is TGTGCCAGCAGCTTCGGGGAGGGCTACACCTTC. Translating gives CASSFGEGYTF.

A few counts support this clonotype. The chain employs TRBV4-1 and TRBJ2-7; D is uncertain. The V and J ends lost 2 bases and 5 bases respectively, with 13 bases between them. Germline lookup yields CDR1 MGHRA and CDR2 YSYEKL. CDR3 size: 14 residues. The CDR3 protein is CASSQPSVGDEQYF. The CDR3, as DNA: TGCGCCAGCAGCCAACCCTCTGTCGGAGACGAGCAGTACTTC.

This clonotype has ten or more counts. The CDR3 sequence is CASSYAGAWSGELFF. Here the CDR3 DNA reads TGTGCCAGCAGTTACGCAGGGGCGTGGTCCGGGGAGCTGTTTTTT. The chain recombines TRBV6-2 or TRBV6-3 with TRBJ2-2, with D possibly being TRBD1 (6 bases). Germline loops: CDR1 MNHEY, CDR2 SVGEGT. V was trimmed by 2 bases and J by 6 bases, leaving 13 bases between them. This CDR3 is built from 15 residues.

This clonotype was detected only a few times. This chain uses TRBV2 with TRBJ1-1; D is uncertain. The germline CDR1 and CDR2 sequences are SNHLY and FYNNEI. This CDR3 contains 13 residues. V lost 5 bases to trimming and J lost 6 bases, with 13 bases between them. The CDR3 protein is CASSRVVSSEAFF. The CDR3 nucleotides read TGTGCCAGCAGTCGGGTGGTCAGTTCTGAAGCTTTCTTT.

This clonotype was counted a few times. V is TRBV6-5 and J is TRBJ1-1; 8 nucleotides match TRBD1. Germline V gene sequence: CDR1 MNHEY, CDR2 SVGAGI. CDR3 length equals 12 residues. After removal of 3 bases from V and 11 bases from J, the junction contained 5 bases not matched to a gene. The CDR3 nucleotides read TGTGCCAGCAGTTATAGGACAGGGCGGGCTTTCTTT. Protein product: CASSYRTGRAFF.

A note on this clonotype: This clone may be a read error of a much larger clone one base away. CDR3 in amino acids: CASSFLAGGDNEQFF. The CDR3 DNA is TGTGCCAGCAGCTTCCTAGCGGGAGGGGACAATGAGCAGTTCTTC. The chain joins TRBV11-2 to TRBJ2-1; 12 bases match TRBD2. The trim removed 3 bases at V and 5 bases at J, leaving 2 bases unmatched. The CDR3 contains 15 residues. The germline gives CDR1 SGHAT, CDR2 FQNNGV.

The V call is TRBV13, the J call TRBJ2-7; either TRBD1 or TRBD2 may fit D (5 bases each). Germline lookup yields CDR1 PRHDT and CDR2 FYEKMQ (reference sequence). V dropped 0 bases and J dropped 6 bases, with 12 bases sitting between them. The CDR3 covers 14 residues. DNA for the CDR3: TGTGCCAGCAGCTTAGGCGACGGGGCCCGCGAGCAGTACTTC. Translating gives CASSLGDGAREQYF. Looking up the rest from reference TRBV13 and TRBJ2-7 gives the full variable domain: AAGVIQSPRHLIKEKRETATLKCYPIPRHDTVYWYQQGPGQDPQFLISFYEKMQSDKGSIPDRFSAQQFSDYHSELNMSSLELGDSALYFCASSLGDGAREQYFGPGTRLTVT.

This clonotype was counted ten times or more. The chain employs TRBV6-1 and TRBJ2-2; perhaps TRBD1 as D (5 bases). The V end was cut by 7 bases, the J end by 5 bases, with 20 bases between. This CDR3 comprises 16 residues. Germline loops: CDR1 MNHNS, CDR2 SASEGT. DNA for the CDR3: TGTGCCAGCACTTTCCAGACAGAAGCTCTGACCGGGGAGCTGTTTTTT. It yields the protein CASTFQTEALTGELFF.

This rearrangement joins TRBV19 to TRBJ1-2; D gene uncertain. The V and J ends lost 8 bases and 9 bases respectively, with 19 bases between them. The CDR3 sequence is 13 residues long. Looked up from germline, CDR1 is LNHDA and CDR2 is SQIVND (reference sequence). CDR3 nucleotides: TGTGCCAGTCGAAGCGGGGAGATCCGACGCTACACCTTC. It is translated as CASRSGEIRRYTF. The full variable domain, completed using reference TRBV19 and TRBJ1-2, is DGGITQSPKYLFRKEGQNVTLSCEQNLNHDAMYWYRQDPGQGLRLIYYSQIVNDFQKGDIAEGYSVSREKKESFPLTVTSAQKNPTAFYLCASRSGEIRRYTFGSGTRLTVV.